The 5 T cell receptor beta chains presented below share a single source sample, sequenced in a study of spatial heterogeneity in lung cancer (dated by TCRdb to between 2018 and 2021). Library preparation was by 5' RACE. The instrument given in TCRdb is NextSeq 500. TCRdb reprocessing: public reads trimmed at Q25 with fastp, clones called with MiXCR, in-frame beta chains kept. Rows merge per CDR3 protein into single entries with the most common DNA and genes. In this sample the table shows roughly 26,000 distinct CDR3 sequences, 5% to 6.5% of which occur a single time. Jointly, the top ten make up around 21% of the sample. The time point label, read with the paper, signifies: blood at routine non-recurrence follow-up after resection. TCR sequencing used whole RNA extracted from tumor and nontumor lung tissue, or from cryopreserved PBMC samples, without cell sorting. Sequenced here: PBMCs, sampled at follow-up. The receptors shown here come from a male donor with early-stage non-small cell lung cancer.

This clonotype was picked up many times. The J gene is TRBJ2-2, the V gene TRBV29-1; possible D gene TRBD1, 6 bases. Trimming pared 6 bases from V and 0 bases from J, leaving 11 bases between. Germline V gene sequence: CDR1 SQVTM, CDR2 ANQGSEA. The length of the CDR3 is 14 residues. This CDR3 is CSVTGPANTGELFF. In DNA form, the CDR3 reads TGCAGCGTCACAGGGCCCGCGAACACCGGGGAGCTGTTTTTT.

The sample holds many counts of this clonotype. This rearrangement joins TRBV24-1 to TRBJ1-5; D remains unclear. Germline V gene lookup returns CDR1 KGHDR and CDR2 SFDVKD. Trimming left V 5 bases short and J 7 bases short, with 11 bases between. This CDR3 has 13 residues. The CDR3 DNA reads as TGTGCCACCAGTGCCGCGGATGGACAGCCCCAGCATTTT. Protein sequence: CATSAADGQPQHF.

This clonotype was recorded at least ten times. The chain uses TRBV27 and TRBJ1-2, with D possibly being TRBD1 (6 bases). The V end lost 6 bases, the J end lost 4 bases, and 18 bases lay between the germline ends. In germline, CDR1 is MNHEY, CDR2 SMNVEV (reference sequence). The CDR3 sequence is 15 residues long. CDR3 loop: CASSTYLGQSYGYTF. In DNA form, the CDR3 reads TGTGCCAGCAGCACCTACCTAGGACAGAGCTATGGCTACACCTTC.

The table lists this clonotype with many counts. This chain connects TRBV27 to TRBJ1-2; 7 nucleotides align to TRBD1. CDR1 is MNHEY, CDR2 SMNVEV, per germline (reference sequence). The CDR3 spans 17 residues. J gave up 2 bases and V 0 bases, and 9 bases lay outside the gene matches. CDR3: CASSLSRGLGQNYGYTF. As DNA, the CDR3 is TGTGCCAGCAGTTTATCGAGGGGGCTGGGACAGAACTATGGCTACACCTTC.

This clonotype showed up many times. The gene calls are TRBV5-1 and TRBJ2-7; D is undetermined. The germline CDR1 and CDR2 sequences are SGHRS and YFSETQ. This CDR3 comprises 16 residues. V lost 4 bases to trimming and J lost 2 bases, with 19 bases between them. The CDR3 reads CASSGPLARGPYEQYV. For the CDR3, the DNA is TGCGCCAGCAGCGGACCGCTTGCCCGTGGGCCCTACGAGCAGTACGTC.